Below, 11 T cell receptor beta chains from the same sample are listed, as sequenced in a study of beta chain features in type 1 diabetes. Expressed TCRB transcripts got sequenced, as all isolated RNA was reverse transcribed. TCRdb keeps only in-frame clones here, not all; method: immunoSEQ multiplex PCR. This sample has about 220,000 clones, with roughly a tenth found just once. Material: central memory CD4+ T cells from blood. Source of these receptors: a man aged 18 to 29 in good health.

The chain links TRBV4-3 to TRBJ2-3; 9 positions match TRBD2. Looked up from germline, CDR1 is LGHNA and CDR2 is YSLEER. Trimming cost V 2 bases and J 4 bases; bases outside gene matches: 13. This CDR3 region has 18 residues. This CDR3 reads CASSQQLVAGEEADTQYF. CDR3 DNA sequence: TGCGCCAGCAGCCAACAATTGGTAGCGGGAGAAGAGGCAGATACGCAGTATTTT.

Only a few counts were recorded for this clone. J is TRBJ1-2 and V is TRBV18; 9 bases line up with TRBD1. Germline loops: CDR1 KGHSH, CDR2 LQKENI. CDR3 length: 15 residues. V lost 5 bases, J lost 4 bases, and 8 bases stayed unmatched. CDR3 DNA: TGTGCCAGCTCAATACCGGACAGGGGTCCCTATGGCTACACCTTC. Its protein product is CASSIPDRGPYGYTF.

A few counts support this clone. This chain links TRBV30 with TRBJ1-1; D is unresolved. Trimming stripped 0 bases from V and 10 bases from J, with 15 bases between. The CDR3 has 13 residues. Germline CDR1 is GTSNPN and CDR2 is SVGIG (reference sequence). The CDR3 DNA reads as TGTGCCTGGAGTGTACGACACGGGAGGCGAGCTTTCTTT. This gives the protein CAWSVRHGRRAFF. Filled out from reference TRBV30 and TRBJ1-1, the complete variable domain reads SQTIHQWPATLVQPVGSPLSLECTVEGTSNPNLYWYRQAAGRGLQLLFYSVGIGQISSEVPQNLSASRPQDRQFILSSKKLLLSDSGFYLCAWSVRHGRRAFFGQGTRLTVV.

This clone came up a few times. This chain uses TRBV25-1 with TRBJ1-4; D remains ambiguous. CDR3 length equals 15 residues. V was shortened by 0 bases and J by 6 bases, with 11 bases between the two germline ends. Germline loops: CDR1 MGHDK, CDR2 SYGVNS. The CDR3 coding sequence is TGTGCCAGCAGTGAATATCGTGGGAGTGATGAAAAACTGTTTTTT. Translated, it gives CASSEYRGSDEKLFF.

A few counts support this clone. The rearrangement uses TRBV30 and TRBJ1-5; D is uncertain. Germline assignment: CDR1 GTSNPN and CDR2 SVGIG (reference sequence). V was cut by 1 base and J by 7 bases, with 11 bases left in between. The length of the CDR3 is 13 residues. In DNA, the CDR3 is TGTGCCTGGAGTGAGTATGATAGGCAGCCCCAGCATTTT. Protein: CAWSEYDRQPQHF.

This clone was seen a handful of times. The chain links TRBV9 to TRBJ2-1; 9 bases fit TRBD2. The germline V gene encodes CDR1 SGDLS and CDR2 YYNGEE. V lost 0 bases to trimming and J lost 9 bases; unmatched junction nucleotides: 7. This CDR3 spans 15 amino acids. The CDR3 DNA is TGTGCCAGCAGCGTAGACGTACGAGCGGGAGGTGAGCAGTTCTTC. Translating it yields CASSVDVRAGGEQFF.

At least ten counts were recorded for this clone. This chain joins TRBV11-1 and TRBJ2-4, with TRBD1 as a possible D gene (6 bases). The germline V gene encodes CDR1 SGHAT and CDR2 FQDESV (reference sequence). The CDR3 runs to 16 residues. Trimming took 5 bases from V and 0 from J, leaving 14 bases between them. For the CDR3, the DNA is TGTGCCAGCAGCACTTCGGACAGACTAGCCAAAAACATTCAGTACTTC. Its protein product is CASSTSDRLAKNIQYF.

As to this clone: This clone may be a read error of a much larger clone one base away. This chain joins TRBV30 and TRBJ2-5; the match to TRBD2 covers 7 bases. With 3 bases clipped from V and 1 base from J, the junction kept 8 bases outside the gene matches. Germline V lookup: CDR1 GTSNPN, CDR2 SVGIG (reference sequence). This CDR3 spans 15 amino acids. As DNA, the CDR3 is TGTGCCTGGAGGGTACGAGCGGGACTCCAAGAGACCCAGTACTTC. Translating gives CAWRVRAGLQETQYF.

This clone was observed at least ten times. V usage is TRBV30 and J usage is TRBJ1-1, with D unresolved. The length of the CDR3 is 11 residues. V was cut by 8 bases and J by 3 bases, with 10 bases left in between. Looked up from germline, CDR1 is GTSNPN and CDR2 is SVGIG (reference sequence). CDR3 coding DNA: TGTGCCACAGAACAGCACACTGAAGCTTTCTTT. Residues: CATEQHTEAFF. Supplemented by reference TRBV30 and TRBJ1-1, the full variable domain reads SQTIHQWPATLVQPVGSPLSLECTVEGTSNPNLYWYRQAAGRGLQLLFYSVGIGQISSEVPQNLSASRPQDRQFILSSKKLLLSDSGFYLCATEQHTEAFFGQGTRLTVV.

This clone was seen many times. The same CDR3 can be traced to other DNA sequences in this sample. This chain connects TRBV5-4 to TRBJ2-7; a possible D gene is TRBD1 (5 bases). Trimming took off 4 bases at V and 2 bases at J, with 10 bases between the two ends. There are 13 residues in the CDR3. From germline, CDR1 is SGHNT and CDR2 YYREEE (reference sequence). The DNA for the CDR3 is TGTGCCAGCAGCCTACCAGGGACCTACGAGCAGTACTTC. Amino acids: CASSLPGTYEQYF.

This clone was detected only a few times. The rearrangement uses TRBV7-9 and TRBJ2-7; D ambiguous. Germline-derived CDR1 and CDR2 are SEHNR and FQNEAQ (reference sequence). V lost 5 bases to trimming and J lost 6 bases, with 14 bases between them. The CDR3 is 13 amino acids. This CDR3 reads CASSLLGKPEQYF. In DNA, the CDR3 is TGTGCCAGCAGCCTCCTAGGTAAGCCCGAGCAGTACTTC.